The rows below give T cell receptor beta chains drawn from one sample of a study of response to subunit inactivated influenza vaccine. TCRdb itself ran the RT-PCR reads through MiXCR, one entry per CDR3 protein. The sample comprises around 200,000 distinct CDR3 sequences, approximately 15% of which are singletons, and roughly 24% rests with the top ten. This specimen was CD8+ T cells sorted from PBMCs, taken less than 6 days after vaccination. Receptor source: a middle-aged man who received an inactivated influenza vaccine. Each CDR3 is given with its conserved first and last residue. A D gene is named only where the DNA matches it firmly. The size field is filled for only some rows; it gives once, few, many or a size class.

clone_size j_call d_call v_call cdr3_aa cdr3_nt
many TRBJ1-2 TRBD1 TRBV12-3/TRBV12-4 CASSPGTGGSYGYTF TGTGCCAGCAGTCCCGGGACAGGGGGTTCCTATGGCTACACCTTC
medium-sized TRBJ2-1 - TRBV6-1 CASSESPGDNEQFF TGTGCCAGCAGTGAATCGCCCGGAGACAATGAGCAGTTCTTC
- TRBJ2-3 - TRBV20-1 CSASGDIGADTQYF TGCAGTGCTAGCGGGGACATCGGTGCAGATACGCAGTATTTT
- TRBJ2-7 TRBD1 TRBV14 CASSQVTQGAPDEQYF TGTGCCAGCAGCCAAGTAACACAGGGGGCGCCTGACGAGCAGTACTTC
- TRBJ2-1 TRBD1 TRBV7-9 CASILQGSPNEQFF TGTGCCAGCATCCTACAGGGGTCCCCCAATGAGCAGTTCTTC
- TRBJ2-7 TRBD1 TRBV10-2 CASTTGTGIYEQYF TGCGCCAGCACCACCGGGACAGGGATCTACGAGCAGTACTTC
- TRBJ1-4 - TRBV3-1 CASSQVGGPTTNEKLFF TGTGCCAGCAGCCAAGTTGGGGGACCCACAACTAATGAAAAACTGTTTTTT
- TRBJ2-7 - TRBV28 CASSFTGEGYEQYF TGTGCCAGCAGTTTCACAGGGGAGGGTTACGAGCAGTACTTC
- TRBJ1-2 TRBD1 TRBV5-1 CASSTWTGLNGYTF TGCGCCAGCAGCACCTGGACAGGGCTAAATGGCTACACCTTC
few TRBJ1-5 TRBD1 TRBV12-3/TRBV12-4 CASTPRGRGENQPQHF TGTGCCAGCACCCCCCGGGGCAGGGGGGAGAATCAGCCCCAGCATTTT
- TRBJ2-1 - TRBV4-3 CASSQEWGTREQFF TGCGCCAGCAGCCAAGAATGGGGGACCCGTGAGCAGTTCTTC
- TRBJ2-7 - TRBV6-5 CASSYNQSPYFYEQYF TGTGCCAGCAGTTACAACCAGAGTCCCTACTTCTACGAGCAGTACTTC
- TRBJ2-3 TRBD2 TRBV6-1 CASSEALLAGASDTQYF TGTGCCAGCAGTGAAGCGCTTCTAGCGGGGGCCTCAGATACGCAGTATTTT
- TRBJ2-3 - TRBV12-3/TRBV12-4 CASSSRESFTDTQYF TGTGCCAGCAGTTCTCGGGAGTCCTTCACAGATACGCAGTATTTT
- TRBJ2-7 TRBD1 TRBV10-2 CATKGGQARPYEQYF TGCGCCACCAAGGGGGGACAGGCGCGCCCCTACGAGCAGTACTTC
few TRBJ1-6 - TRBV9 CASSPGQFQNSPLHF TGTGCCAGCAGCCCTGGACAGTTTCAGAATTCACCCCTCCACTTT
few TRBJ2-7 TRBD2 TRBV11-2 CASTPLVTAGVSYEQYF TGTGCCAGCACCCCTCTGGTAACGGCGGGGGTCTCCTACGAGCAGTACTTC
few TRBJ2-3 TRBD2 TRBV6-2/TRBV6-3 CASTEREGPDTQYF TGTGCCAGCACAGAGCGGGAGGGCCCGGATACGCAGTATTTT
few TRBJ2-1 TRBD2 TRBV9 CASSVGGRFNNEQFF TGTGCCAGCAGCGTAGGCGGGAGATTCAACAATGAGCAGTTCTTC